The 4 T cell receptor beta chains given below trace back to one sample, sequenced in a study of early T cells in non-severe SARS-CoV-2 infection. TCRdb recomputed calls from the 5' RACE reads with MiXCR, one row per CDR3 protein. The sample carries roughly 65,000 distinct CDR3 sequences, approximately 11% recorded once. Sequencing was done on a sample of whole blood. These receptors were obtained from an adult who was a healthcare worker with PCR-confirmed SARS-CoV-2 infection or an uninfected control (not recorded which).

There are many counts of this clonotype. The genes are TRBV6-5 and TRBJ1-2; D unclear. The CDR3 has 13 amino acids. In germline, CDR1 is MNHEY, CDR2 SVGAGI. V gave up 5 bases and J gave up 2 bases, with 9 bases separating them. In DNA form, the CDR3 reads TGTGCCAGCAGTCCCGGGTGGAACTATGGCTACACCTTC. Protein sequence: CASSPGWNYGYTF.

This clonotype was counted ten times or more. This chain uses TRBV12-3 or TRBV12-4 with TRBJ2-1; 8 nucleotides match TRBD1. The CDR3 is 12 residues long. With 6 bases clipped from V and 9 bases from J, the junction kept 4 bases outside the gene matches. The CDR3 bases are TGTGCCAGCAGCCCAGACAGGGGTGAGCAGTTCTTC. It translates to CASSPDRGEQFF.

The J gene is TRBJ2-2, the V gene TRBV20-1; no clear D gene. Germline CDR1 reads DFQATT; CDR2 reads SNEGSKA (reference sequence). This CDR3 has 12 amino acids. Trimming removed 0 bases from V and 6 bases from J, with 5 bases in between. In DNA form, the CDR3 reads TGCAGTGCTAGAGAAAGGGCCGGGGAGCTGTTTTTT. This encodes CSARERAGELFF.

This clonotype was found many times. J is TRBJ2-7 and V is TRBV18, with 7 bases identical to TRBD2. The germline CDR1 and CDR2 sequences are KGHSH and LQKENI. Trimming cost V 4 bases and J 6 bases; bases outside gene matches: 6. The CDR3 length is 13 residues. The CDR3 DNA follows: TGTGCCAGCTCACACGGGGGAGGGAGCGAGCAGTACTTC. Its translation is CASSHGGGSEQYF.